Below, one TCR beta chain is given with its context. These data come from a study of blood T cell repertoires in COVID-19. Donors were grouped by their self-reported clinical history. Authors' analysis steps: Reference gene primer amplification in the assay estimated nucleated cell counts. The method was immunoSEQ multiplex PCR; TCRdb's version includes in-frame clones alone and lacks a portion of them. The V and J calls and clone size were taken over from that table, and D and trimming were inferred from the DNA. Among 220,000 or so clones, around 90% were seen once, and the ten largest hold roughly 14%. The CDR3 totals 14 residues. V lost 4 bases and J 2 bases, leaving 12 bases between the germline ends. CDR1 and CDR2 (germline): MNHEY, SMNVEV (reference sequence).

This clonotype was obtained from a woman in her forties or fifties with acute COVID-19. Source material: PBMCs or T cells enriched from blood (not recorded which). The chain combines TRBV27 with TRBJ2-7; D might be TRBD1 (5 bases). The CDR3 spells CASSWGRGPYEQYF. DNA for the CDR3: TGTGCCAGCAGTTGGGGCCGAGGACCCTACGAGCAGTACTTC.